This T cell receptor (beta chain) is from a study of graft-versus-host responses after intestinal transplantation. Points from the study as a whole: Allograft graft-versus-host to host-versus-graft clonal ratios ran high in patients with graft-donor T cell macrochimerism.

Clones were sequenced by immunoSEQ multiplex PCR, and TCRdb holds only the in-frame ones, with some missing. The table lists roughly 100,000 clones, around 90% of them singletons. Worth noting for this clone: Its target is not known.

CDR1 and CDR2 (germline): SGDLS, YYNGEE. V dropped 3 bases and J dropped 7 bases, with 10 bases sitting between them. The CDR3 runs 12 residues. The clonotype comes from a human donor who was the organ donor for an intestinal transplant. Sequenced material: unstimulated CD8+ T cells sorted from spleen or lymph node cells, taken before transplant. J is TRBJ1-1 and V is TRBV9; D unclear. CDR3 sequence reads: CASSGGLSEAFF. CDR3 bases: TGTGCCAGCAGCGGAGGCTTGAGTGAAGCTTTCTTT.